The entry that follows covers one T cell receptor (beta chain) sequence. Its target is not known. A junction boundary mismatches the germline segment, possibly from a read error. This sample was included in a study of pediatric ulcerative colitis. The study's findings and limits: Blood-rectal clonal overlap within each person was significantly higher in ulcerative colitis patients than controls. Clonal expansions reduced rectal repertoire diversity in acute severe colitis.

This CDR3 comprises 13 residues. Germline CDR1 reads SSHAT; CDR2 reads FNYEAQ (reference sequence). The table came from immunoSEQ multiplex PCR; TCRdb's copy has only in-frame clones and leaves some out. The sample carries around 14,000 clones, 85% to 90% recorded once. The sequencing input was blood. This receptor was taken from a boy aged 10-17 years with moderate ulcerative colitis. The chain links TRBV7-7 to TRBJ2-5; D perhaps matches TRBD2 (6 bases). The CDR3 region has the DNA TGTGCTAGCAGCTTCACCGGGGGAGAGACCCAGTACTTC. Protein: CASSFTGGETQYF.